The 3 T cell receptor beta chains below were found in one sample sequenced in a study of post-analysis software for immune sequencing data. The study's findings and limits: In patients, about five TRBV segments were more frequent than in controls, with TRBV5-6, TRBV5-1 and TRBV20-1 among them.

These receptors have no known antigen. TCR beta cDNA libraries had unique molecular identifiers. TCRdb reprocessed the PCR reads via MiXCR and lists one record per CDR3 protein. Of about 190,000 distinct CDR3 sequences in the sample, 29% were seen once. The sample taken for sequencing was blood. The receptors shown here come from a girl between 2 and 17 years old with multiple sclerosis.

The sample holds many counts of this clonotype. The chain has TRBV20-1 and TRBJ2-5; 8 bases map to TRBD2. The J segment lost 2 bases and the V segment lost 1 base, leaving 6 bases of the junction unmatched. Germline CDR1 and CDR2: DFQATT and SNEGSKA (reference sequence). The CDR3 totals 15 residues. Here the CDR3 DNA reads TGCAGTGCTAGAGGAATTAGCGGGGCACAAGAGACCCAGTACTTC. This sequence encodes CSARGISGAQETQYF.

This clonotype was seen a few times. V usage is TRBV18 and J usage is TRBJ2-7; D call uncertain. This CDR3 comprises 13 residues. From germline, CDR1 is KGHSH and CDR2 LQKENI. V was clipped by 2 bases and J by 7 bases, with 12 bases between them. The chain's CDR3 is CASSPSTYNEQYF. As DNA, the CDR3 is TGTGCCAGCTCACCATCAACGTACAATGAGCAGTACTTC.

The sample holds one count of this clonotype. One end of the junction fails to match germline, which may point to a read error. The CDR3 DNA sequence: TGTGTCACCAGCAGAGATAACGGGAGGGCAGGGGAGCAGCACTTC. Protein product: CVTSRDNGRAGEQHF. This chain connects TRBV15 to TRBJ2-5; 8 bases are shared with TRBD2. Germline V gene data show CDR1 as LNHNV and CDR2 as YYDKDF (reference sequence). The CDR3 runs 15 residues.